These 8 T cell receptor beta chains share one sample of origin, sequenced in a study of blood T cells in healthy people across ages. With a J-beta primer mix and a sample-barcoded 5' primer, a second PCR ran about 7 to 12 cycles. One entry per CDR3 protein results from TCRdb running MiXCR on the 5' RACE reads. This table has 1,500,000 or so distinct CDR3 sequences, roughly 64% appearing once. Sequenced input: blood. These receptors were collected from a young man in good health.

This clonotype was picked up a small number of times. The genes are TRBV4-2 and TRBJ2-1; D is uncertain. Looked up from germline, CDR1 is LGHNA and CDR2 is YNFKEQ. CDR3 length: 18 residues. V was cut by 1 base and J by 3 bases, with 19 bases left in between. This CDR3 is CASSQVSSITDHYNEQFF. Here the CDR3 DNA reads TGTGCCAGCAGCCAAGTCTCCTCCATAACCGACCACTACAATGAGCAGTTCTTC.

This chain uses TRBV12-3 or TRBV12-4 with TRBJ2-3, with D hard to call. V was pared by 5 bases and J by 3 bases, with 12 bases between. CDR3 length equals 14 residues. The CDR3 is CASSVGFVTDTQYF. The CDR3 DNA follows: TGTGCCAGCAGTGTAGGGTTCGTTACAGATACGCAGTATTTT.

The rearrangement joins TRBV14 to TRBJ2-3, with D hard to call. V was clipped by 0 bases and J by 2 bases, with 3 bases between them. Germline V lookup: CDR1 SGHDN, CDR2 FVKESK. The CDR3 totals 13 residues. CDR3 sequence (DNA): TGTGCCAGCAGCCAAGAGTTCACAGATACGCAGTATTTT. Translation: CASSQEFTDTQYF.

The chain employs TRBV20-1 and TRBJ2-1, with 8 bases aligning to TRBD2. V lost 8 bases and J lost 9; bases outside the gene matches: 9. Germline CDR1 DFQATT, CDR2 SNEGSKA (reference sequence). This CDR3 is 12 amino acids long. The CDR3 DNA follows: TGCAGTCTTAGCGGGGCGGGGGGTGAGCAGTTCTTC. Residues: CSLSGAGGEQFF.

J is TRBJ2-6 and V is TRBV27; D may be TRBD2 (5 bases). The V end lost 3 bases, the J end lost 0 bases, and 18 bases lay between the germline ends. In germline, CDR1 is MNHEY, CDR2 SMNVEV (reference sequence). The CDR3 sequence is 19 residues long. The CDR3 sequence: CASSFRGGPLYSGANVLTF. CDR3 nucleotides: TGTGCCAGCAGTTTTCGTGGAGGCCCTCTCTACTCTGGGGCCAACGTCCTGACTTTC.

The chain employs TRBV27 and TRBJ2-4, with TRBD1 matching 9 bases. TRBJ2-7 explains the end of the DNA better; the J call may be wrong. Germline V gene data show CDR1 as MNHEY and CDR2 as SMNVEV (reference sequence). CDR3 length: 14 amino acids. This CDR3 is CASSVGTGTHEQYF. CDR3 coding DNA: TGTGCCAGCAGTGTCGGGACAGGGACCCACGAGCAGTACTTC.

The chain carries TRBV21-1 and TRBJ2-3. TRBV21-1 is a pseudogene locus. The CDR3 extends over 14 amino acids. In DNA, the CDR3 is TGTGCCAGCAGGAGGACCTATTGTCCAGATACGCAGTATTTT. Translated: CASRRTYCPDTQYF.

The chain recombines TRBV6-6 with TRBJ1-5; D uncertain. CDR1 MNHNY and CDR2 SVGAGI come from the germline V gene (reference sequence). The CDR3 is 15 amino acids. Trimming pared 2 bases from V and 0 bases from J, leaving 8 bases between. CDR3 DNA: TGTGCCAGCAGTTACGTGGAGATTAGCAATCAGCCCCAGCATTTT. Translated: CASSYVEISNQPQHF.